A single sample gave rise to the 3 T cell receptor beta chains below, sequenced in a study of shared clonotypes between healthy human individuals. Data came from immunoSEQ multiplex PCR; TCRdb stores just in-frame clones and leaves some out. The repertoire holds 2 million to 2.5 million clones, with 90% to 95% as singletons. The sequenced material came from naive CD4+ T cells sorted from blood. Described subset: CD45RA+ positively selected. The receptors derive from a man aged 18-30 years in good health.

Regarding this clone: This sample also contains other DNA sequences that code for the same CDR3. This rearrangement joins TRBV6-5 to TRBJ2-3; D unclear. CDR1 is MNHEY and CDR2 is SVGAGI in the germline V gene. This CDR3 has 12 amino acids. Trimming shortened V by 6 bases and J by 6 bases, and 10 bases separated the two germline ends. The CDR3 DNA is TGTGCCAGCAGCTTTTTGGGCGATACGCAGTATTTT. Its protein is CASSFLGDTQYF.

The chain joins TRBV7-3 to TRBJ2-3; the D is unclear. The CDR3 is 13 amino acids. Per the germline V gene, CDR1 is SGHTA and CDR2 is FQGTGA. V was trimmed by 2 bases and J by 3 bases, leaving 6 bases between them. The CDR3 is CASSLGVTDTQYF. The DNA of the CDR3 is TGTGCCAGCAGCTTAGGGGTAACAGATACGCAGTATTTT.

The chain has TRBV7-2 and TRBJ2-1; the D gene is possibly TRBD2 (5 bases). The germline CDR1 and CDR2 sequences are SGHTA and FQGNSA. The CDR3 runs to 11 residues. V was trimmed by 3 bases and J by 9 bases, leaving 6 bases between them. The CDR3 loop is CASSFAGEQFF. The CDR3 DNA is TGTGCCAGCAGCTTTGCGGGTGAGCAGTTCTTC. The entire variable domain, with the rest obtained from reference TRBV7-2 and TRBJ2-1, is as follows: GAGVSQSPSNKVTEKGKDVELRCDPISGHTALYWYRQSLGQGLEFLIYFQGNSAPDKSGLPSDRFSAERTGGSVSTLTIQRTQQEDSAVYLCASSFAGEQFFGPGTRLTVL.